This T cell receptor (beta chain) is drawn from a study of lymphopenia after photon versus proton radiotherapy. Method: immunoSEQ multiplex PCR; TCRdb's copy keeps in-frame clones and lacks some. The table lists 60,000 to 75,000 clones, about 86% of them singletons. The sequenced sample was peripheral blood, obtained from a patient treated with photon-based radiotherapy. This TCR came from a man aged 35 to 55 with gastric cancer.

The DNA for the CDR3 is TGTGCCAGCAGTGAATATAGCGGGGGACAGGGGTACAATGAGCAGTTCTTC. Amino acid sequence: CASSEYSGGQGYNEQFF. The V gene is TRBV25-1, the J gene TRBJ2-1; possible D gene TRBD1, 10 bases. Trimming removed 0 bases at V and 4 bases at J, with 16 bases between. In germline, CDR1 is MGHDK, CDR2 SYGVNS. This CDR3 spans 17 amino acids.